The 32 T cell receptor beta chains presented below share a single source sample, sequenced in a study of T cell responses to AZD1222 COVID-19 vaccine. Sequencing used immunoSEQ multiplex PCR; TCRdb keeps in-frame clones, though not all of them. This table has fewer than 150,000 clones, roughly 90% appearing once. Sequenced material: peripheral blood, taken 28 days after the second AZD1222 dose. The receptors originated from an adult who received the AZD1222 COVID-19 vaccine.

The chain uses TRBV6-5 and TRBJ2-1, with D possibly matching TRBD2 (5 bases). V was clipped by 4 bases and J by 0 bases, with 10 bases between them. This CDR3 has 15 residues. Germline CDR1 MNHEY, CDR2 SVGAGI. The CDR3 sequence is CASSSDYTSYNEQFF. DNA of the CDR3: TGTGCCAGCAGTTCTGACTACACCTCCTACAATGAGCAGTTCTTC.

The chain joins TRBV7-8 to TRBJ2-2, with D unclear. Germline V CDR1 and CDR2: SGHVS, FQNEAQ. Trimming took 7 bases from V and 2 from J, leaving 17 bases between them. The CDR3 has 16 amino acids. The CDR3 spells CASTPLPGLNTGELFF. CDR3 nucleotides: TGTGCCAGCACTCCACTCCCGGGTCTCAACACCGGGGAGCTGTTTTTT. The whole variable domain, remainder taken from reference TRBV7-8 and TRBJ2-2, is GAGVSQSPRYKVAKRGQDVALRCDPISGHVSLFWYQQALGQGPEFLTYFQNEAQLDKSGLPSDRFFAERPEGSVSTLKIQRTQQEDSAVYLCASTPLPGLNTGELFFGEGSRLTVL.

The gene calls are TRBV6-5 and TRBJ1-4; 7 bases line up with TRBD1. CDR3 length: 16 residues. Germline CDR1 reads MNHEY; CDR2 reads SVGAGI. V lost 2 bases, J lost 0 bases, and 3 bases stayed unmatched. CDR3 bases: TGTGCCAGCAGTTACGGGCAGGGGGCAACTAATGAAAAACTGTTTTTT. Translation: CASSYGQGATNEKLFF.

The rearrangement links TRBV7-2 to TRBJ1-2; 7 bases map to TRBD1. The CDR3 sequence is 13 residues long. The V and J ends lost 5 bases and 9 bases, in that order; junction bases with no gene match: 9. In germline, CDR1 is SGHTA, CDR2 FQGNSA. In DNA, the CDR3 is TGTGCCAGCAGCATACAGGGGTTTGCTAGCTACACCTTC. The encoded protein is CASSIQGFASYTF.

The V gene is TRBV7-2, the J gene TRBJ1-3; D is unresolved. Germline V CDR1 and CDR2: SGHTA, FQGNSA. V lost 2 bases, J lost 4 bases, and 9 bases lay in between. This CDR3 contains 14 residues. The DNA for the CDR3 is TGTGCCAGCAGCTTATCGGCCTCGGGAAACACCATATATTTT. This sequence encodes CASSLSASGNTIYF.

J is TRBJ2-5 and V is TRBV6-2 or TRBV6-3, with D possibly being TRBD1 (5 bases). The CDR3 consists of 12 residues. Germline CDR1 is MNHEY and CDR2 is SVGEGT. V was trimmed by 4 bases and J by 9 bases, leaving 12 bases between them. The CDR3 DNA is TGTGCCAGCAGTTTGCAGGGTCGTTCCCAGTACTTC. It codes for CASSLQGRSQYF.

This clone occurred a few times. The CDR3 nucleotides read TGTGCCAGCAGCTCCTGGACAGGGAGGGCAGAGACCCAGTACTTC. Protein product: CASSSWTGRAETQYF. The gene calls are TRBV7-2 and TRBJ2-5; weak D call: TRBD1 (8 bases). Trimming took off 4 bases at V and 4 bases at J, with 16 bases between the two ends. Germline assignment: CDR1 SGHTA and CDR2 FQGNSA. This CDR3 has 15 residues.

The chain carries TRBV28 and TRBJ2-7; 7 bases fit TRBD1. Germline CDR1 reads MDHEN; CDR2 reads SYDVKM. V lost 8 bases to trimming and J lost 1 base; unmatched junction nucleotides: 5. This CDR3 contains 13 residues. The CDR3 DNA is TGTGCCAGCTTGGGACAGCAATCCTACGAGCAGTACTTC. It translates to CASLGQQSYEQYF.

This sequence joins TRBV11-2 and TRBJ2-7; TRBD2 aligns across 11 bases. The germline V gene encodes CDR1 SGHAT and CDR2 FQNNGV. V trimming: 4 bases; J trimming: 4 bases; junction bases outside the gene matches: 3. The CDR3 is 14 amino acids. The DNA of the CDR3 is TGTGCCAGCAGCTCCGGGACTAGCGGTTACGAGCAGTACTTC. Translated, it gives CASSSGTSGYEQYF.

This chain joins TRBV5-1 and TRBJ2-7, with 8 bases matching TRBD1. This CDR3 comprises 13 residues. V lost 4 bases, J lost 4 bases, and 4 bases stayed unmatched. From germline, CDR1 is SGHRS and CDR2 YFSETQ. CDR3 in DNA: TGCGCCAGCAGCCGGACAGGGCCTTACGAGCAGTACTTC. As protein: CASSRTGPYEQYF.

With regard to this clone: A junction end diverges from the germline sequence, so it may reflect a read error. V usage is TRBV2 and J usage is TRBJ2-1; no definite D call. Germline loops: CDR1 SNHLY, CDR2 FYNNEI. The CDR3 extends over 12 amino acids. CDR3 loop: CASREDLTEQFF. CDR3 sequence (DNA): TGTGCCAGCAGAGAAGACCTCACTGAGCAGTTCTTC.

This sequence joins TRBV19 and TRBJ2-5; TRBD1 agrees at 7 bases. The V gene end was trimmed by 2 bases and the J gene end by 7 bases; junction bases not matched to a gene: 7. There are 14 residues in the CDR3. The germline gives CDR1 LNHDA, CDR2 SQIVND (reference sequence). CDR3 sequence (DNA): TGTGCCAGTAGTATATACAGGGACAGCATGACCCAGTACTTC. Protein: CASSIYRDSMTQYF.

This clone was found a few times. CDR3 sequence: CASSQTGLGTEAFF. The CDR3 DNA reads TGTGCCAGCAGCCAGACGGGGTTGGGCACTGAAGCTTTCTTT. The rearrangement links TRBV7-3 to TRBJ1-1, with D uncertain. V was clipped by 5 bases and J by 4 bases, with 14 bases between them. This CDR3 comprises 14 residues. The germline CDR1 and CDR2 sequences are SGHTA and FQGTGA.

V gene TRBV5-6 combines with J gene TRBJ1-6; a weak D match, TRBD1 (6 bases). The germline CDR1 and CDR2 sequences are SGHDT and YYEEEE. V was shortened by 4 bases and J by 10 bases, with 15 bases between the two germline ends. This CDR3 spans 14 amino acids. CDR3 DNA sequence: TGTGCCAGCAGCGTCCGGGACAAAATGTCACCCCTCCACTTT. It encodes CASSVRDKMSPLHF.

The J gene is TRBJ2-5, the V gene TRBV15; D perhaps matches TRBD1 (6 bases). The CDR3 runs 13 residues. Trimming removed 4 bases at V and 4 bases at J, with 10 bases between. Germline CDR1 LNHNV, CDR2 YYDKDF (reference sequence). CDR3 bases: TGTGCCACCAGCACCCAGGACAGAGAGACCCAGTACTTC. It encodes CATSTQDRETQYF.

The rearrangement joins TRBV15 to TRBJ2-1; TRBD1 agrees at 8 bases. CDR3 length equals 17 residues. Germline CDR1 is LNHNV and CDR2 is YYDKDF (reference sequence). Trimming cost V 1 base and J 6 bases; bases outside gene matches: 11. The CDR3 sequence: CATSRGGHGRGLNEQFF. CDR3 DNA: TGTGCCACCAGCAGAGGGGGCCACGGCAGGGGGCTCAATGAGCAGTTCTTC. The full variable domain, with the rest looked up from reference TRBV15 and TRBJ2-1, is DAMVIQNPRYQVTQFGKPVTLSCSQTLNHNVMYWYQQKSSQAPKLLFHYYDKDFNNEADTPDNFQSRRPNTSFCFLDIRSPGLGDTAMYLCATSRGGHGRGLNEQFFGPGTRLTVL.

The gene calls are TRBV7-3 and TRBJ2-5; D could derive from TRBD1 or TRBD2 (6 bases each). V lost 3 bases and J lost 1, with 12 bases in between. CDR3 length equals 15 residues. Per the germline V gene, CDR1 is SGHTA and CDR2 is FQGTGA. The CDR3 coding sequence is TGTGCCAGCAGCTTCCTTGGGGGGCTCCAAGAGACCCAGTACTTC. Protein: CASSFLGGLQETQYF.

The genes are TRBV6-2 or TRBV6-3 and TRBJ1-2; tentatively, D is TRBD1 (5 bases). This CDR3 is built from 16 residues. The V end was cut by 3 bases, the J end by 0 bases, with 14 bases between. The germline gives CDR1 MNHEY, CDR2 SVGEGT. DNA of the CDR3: TGTGCCAGCAGTTATGTGAAGGACAACTCTAACTATGGCTACACCTTC. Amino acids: CASSYVKDNSNYGYTF.

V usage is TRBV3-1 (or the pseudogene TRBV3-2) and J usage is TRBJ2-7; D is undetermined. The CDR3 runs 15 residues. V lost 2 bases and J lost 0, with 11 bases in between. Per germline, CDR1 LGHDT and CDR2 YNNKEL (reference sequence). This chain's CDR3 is CASSQPLTGSYEQYF. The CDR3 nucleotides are TGTGCCAGCAGCCAACCCCTGACTGGCTCCTACGAGCAGTACTTC.

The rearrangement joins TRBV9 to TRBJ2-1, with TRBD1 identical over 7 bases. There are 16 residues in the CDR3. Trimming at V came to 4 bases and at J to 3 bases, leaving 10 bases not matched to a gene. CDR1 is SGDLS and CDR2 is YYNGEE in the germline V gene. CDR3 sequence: CASSSRQGENYNEQFF. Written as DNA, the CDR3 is TGTGCCAGCAGCTCCCGACAGGGAGAGAACTACAATGAGCAGTTCTTC.

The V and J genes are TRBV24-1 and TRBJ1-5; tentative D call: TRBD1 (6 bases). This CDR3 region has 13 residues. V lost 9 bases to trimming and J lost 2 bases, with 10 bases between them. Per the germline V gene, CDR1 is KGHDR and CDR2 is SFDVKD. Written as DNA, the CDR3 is TGTGCCACCTCAGGGGACGGCAATCAGCCCCAGCATTTT. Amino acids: CATSGDGNQPQHF.

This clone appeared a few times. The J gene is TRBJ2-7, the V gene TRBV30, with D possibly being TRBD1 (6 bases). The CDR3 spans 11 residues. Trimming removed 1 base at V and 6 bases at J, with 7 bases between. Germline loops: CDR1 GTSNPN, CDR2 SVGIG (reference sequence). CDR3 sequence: CAWSGGGEQYF. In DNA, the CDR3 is TGTGCCTGGAGTGGAGGGGGCGAGCAGTACTTC. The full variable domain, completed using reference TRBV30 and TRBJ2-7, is SQTIHQWPATLVQPVGSPLSLECTVEGTSNPNLYWYRQAAGRGLQLLFYSVGIGQISSEVPQNLSASRPQDRQFILSSKKLLLSDSGFYLCAWSGGGEQYFGPGTRLTVT.

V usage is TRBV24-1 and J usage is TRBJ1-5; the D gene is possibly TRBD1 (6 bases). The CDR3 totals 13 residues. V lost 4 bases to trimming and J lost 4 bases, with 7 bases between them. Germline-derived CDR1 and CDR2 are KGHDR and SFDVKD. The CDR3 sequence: CATSETGNQPQHF. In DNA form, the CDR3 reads TGTGCCACCAGTGAGACAGGTAATCAGCCCCAGCATTTT.

The CDR3 loop is CATSREIHTEAFF. CDR3 coding DNA: TGTGCCACCAGCAGAGAAATTCACACTGAAGCTTTCTTT. The V gene is TRBV15, the J gene TRBJ1-1; no clear D. The CDR3 runs 13 residues. CDR1 LNHNV and CDR2 YYDKDF come from the germline V gene (reference sequence). Between the trimmed V and J ends, which lost 0 bases and 3 bases, there was a span of 5 bases.

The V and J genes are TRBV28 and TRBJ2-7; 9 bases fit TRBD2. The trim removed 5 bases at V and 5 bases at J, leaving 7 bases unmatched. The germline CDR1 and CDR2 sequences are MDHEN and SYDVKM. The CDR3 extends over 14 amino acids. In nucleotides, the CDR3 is TGTGCCAGCAGTACAGCGGGAGGAGGCAACGAGCAGTACTTC. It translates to CASSTAGGGNEQYF.

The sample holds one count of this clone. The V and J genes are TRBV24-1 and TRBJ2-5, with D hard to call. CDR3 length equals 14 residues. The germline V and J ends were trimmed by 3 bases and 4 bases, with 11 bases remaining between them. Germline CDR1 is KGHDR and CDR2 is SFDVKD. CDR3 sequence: CATSDPRSGETQYF. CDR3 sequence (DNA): TGTGCCACCAGTGATCCCCGATCGGGAGAGACCCAGTACTTC.

The CDR3 is CASSQCDRPNYGYTF. The CDR3 region has the DNA TGCGCCAGCAGCCAGTGCGACAGACCTAACTATGGCTACACCTTC. The genes are TRBV4-3 and TRBJ1-2, with a weak D call TRBD1 (5 bases). In germline, CDR1 is LGHNA, CDR2 YSLEER. This CDR3 comprises 15 residues. With 3 bases removed from V and 0 bases from J, the gap between germline ends came to 11 bases.

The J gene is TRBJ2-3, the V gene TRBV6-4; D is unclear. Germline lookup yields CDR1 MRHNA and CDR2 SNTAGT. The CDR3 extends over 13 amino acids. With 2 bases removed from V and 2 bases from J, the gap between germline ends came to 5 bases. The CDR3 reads CASSDLNTDTQYF. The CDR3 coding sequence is TGTGCCAGCAGTGACCTCAACACAGATACGCAGTATTTT.

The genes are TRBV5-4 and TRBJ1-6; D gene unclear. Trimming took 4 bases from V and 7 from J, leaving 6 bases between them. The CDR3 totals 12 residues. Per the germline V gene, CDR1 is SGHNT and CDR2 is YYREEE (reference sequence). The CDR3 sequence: CASSRENSPLHF. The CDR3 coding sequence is TGTGCCAGCAGCAGAGAGAATTCACCCCTCCACTTT.

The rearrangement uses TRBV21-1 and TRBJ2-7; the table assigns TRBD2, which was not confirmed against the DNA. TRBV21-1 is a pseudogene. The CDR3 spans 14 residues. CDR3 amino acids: CASSQRGGKAEQYF. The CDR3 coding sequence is TGTGCCAGCAGCCAAAGGGGGGGTAAGGCCGAGCAGTACTTC.

CDR3 in DNA: TGTGCCAGCAGCTTACCCGGATTTGGGTCACCCCTCCACTTT. It translates to CASSLPGFGSPLHF. The gene calls are TRBV7-2 and TRBJ1-6; D uncertain. The germline V gene encodes CDR1 SGHTA and CDR2 FQGNSA. The CDR3 runs 14 residues. The V end lost 2 bases, the J end lost 10 bases, and 12 bases lay between the germline ends.

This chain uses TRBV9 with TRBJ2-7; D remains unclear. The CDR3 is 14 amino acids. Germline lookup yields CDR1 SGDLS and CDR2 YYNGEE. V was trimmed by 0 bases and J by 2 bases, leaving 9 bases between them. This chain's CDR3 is CASSVVDGTYEQYF. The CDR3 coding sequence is TGTGCCAGCAGCGTAGTGGACGGAACCTACGAGCAGTACTTC.